A single sample gave rise to the 27 T cell receptor beta chains below, sequenced in a study of identical twins. TCRdb re-analysed the 5' RACE reads in MiXCR, keeping a single row per CDR3 protein. The sample lists about 890,000 distinct CDR3 sequences, 9% to 15% occurring once. Another study also made use of these data, one on yellow fever vaccine responses in identical twins.

Specimen: PBMCs. These receptors were obtained from a woman aged 18-29 years in good health.

The V gene is TRBV7-3, the J gene TRBJ2-2; 8 bases align to TRBD1. The CDR3 length is 17 residues. CDR1 is SGHTA and CDR2 is FQGTGA in the germline V gene. The ends lost 2 bases at V and 1 base at J; junction bases unmatched: 6. The CDR3 protein is CASSLVQGAGNTGELFF. The CDR3 DNA is TGTGCCAGCAGCTTAGTGCAGGGGGCAGGGAACACCGGGGAGCTGTTTTTT.

This clonotype was seen only a few times. CDR3 in amino acids: CATSMGPTPGETQYF. In DNA, the CDR3 is TGTGCCACCAGCATGGGACCAACTCCCGGGGAGACCCAGTACTTC. The genes are TRBV15 and TRBJ2-5; either TRBD1 or TRBD2 may fit D (5 bases each). This CDR3 contains 15 residues. The germline CDR1 and CDR2 sequences are LNHNV and YYDKDF (reference sequence). V shed 4 bases and J shed 5 bases, with 17 bases lying between them.

This clonotype was counted only a few times. The chain combines TRBV20-1 with TRBJ1-5, with TRBD1 as a possible D gene (5 bases). In germline, CDR1 is DFQATT, CDR2 SNEGSKA (reference sequence). The CDR3 sequence is 12 residues long. Here the CDR3 DNA reads TGCAGCATAGGGCGGGGGAATCAGCCCCAGCATTTT. It yields the protein CSIGRGNQPQHF.

This clonotype was seen more than once but under ten times. The V gene is TRBV4-1, the J gene TRBJ2-2; D is ambiguous. This CDR3 region has 16 residues. V lost 5 bases and J 0 bases, leaving 13 bases between the germline ends. CDR1 MGHRA and CDR2 YSYEKL come from the germline V gene. The CDR3 protein is CASSLWSAANTGELFF. Written as DNA, the CDR3 is TGCGCCAGCAGCTTATGGTCGGCGGCGAACACCGGGGAGCTGTTTTTT.

This clonotype has just a few counts. V usage is TRBV2 and J usage is TRBJ2-1; D possibly matches TRBD1 or TRBD2 (6 bases each). Trimming left V 4 bases short and J 0 bases short, with 13 bases between. Germline CDR1 SNHLY, CDR2 FYNNEI. The length of the CDR3 is 16 residues. CDR3 in amino acids: CASSGIRGGSYNEQFF. CDR3 DNA sequence: TGTGCCAGCAGTGGAATCAGGGGAGGCTCCTACAATGAGCAGTTCTTC.

The chain is built from TRBV10-1 and TRBJ1-6; D might be TRBD1 (5 bases). Trimming left V 10 bases short and J 7 bases short, with 14 bases between. The CDR3 runs 13 residues. Germline CDR1 and CDR2: WNHNN and SYGVQD (reference sequence). CDR3 amino acids: CATSQGRNSPLHF. The CDR3 DNA is TGCGCCACCTCGCAGGGCCGCAATTCACCCCTCCACTTT.

The chain employs TRBV12-3 or TRBV12-4 and TRBJ2-5; D not resolved. CDR3 length equals 14 residues. The V end lost 3 bases, the J end lost 1 base, and 9 bases lay between the germline ends. CDR3 amino acids: CASSFWSAQETQYF. CDR3 coding DNA: TGTGCCAGCAGTTTCTGGTCAGCCCAAGAGACCCAGTACTTC.

This clonotype has a handful of counts. The chain employs TRBV20-1 and TRBJ2-5; no definite D call. This CDR3 comprises 12 residues. Trimming stripped 3 bases from V and 1 base from J, with 6 bases between. Germline V lookup: CDR1 DFQATT, CDR2 SNEGSKA (reference sequence). The DNA of the CDR3 is TGCAGTGCTAGTCCTAGCCAAGAGACCCAGTACTTC. Its protein is CSASPSQETQYF.

V usage is TRBV3-1 and J usage is TRBJ2-3; D call uncertain. V was trimmed by 0 bases and J by 1 base, leaving 14 bases between them. Per germline, CDR1 LGHDT and CDR2 YNNKEL (reference sequence). This CDR3 region has 17 residues. This CDR3 reads CASSQDSAGRGTDTQYF. CDR3 sequence (DNA): TGTGCCAGCAGCCAAGATTCTGCCGGTCGAGGCACAGATACGCAGTATTTT.

The gene calls are TRBV10-2 and TRBJ1-5; possible D gene TRBD1, 5 bases. Trimming cost V 0 bases and J 7 bases, with 19 bases left between them. This CDR3 comprises 17 residues. Germline CDR1 is WSHSY and CDR2 is SAAADI. The CDR3 loop reads CASSESGAQGLSQPQHF. Written as DNA, the CDR3 is TGCGCCAGCAGTGAGTCAGGGGCGCAGGGTCTGAGCCAGCCCCAGCATTTT.

V gene TRBV2 combines with J gene TRBJ2-7, with TRBD1 identical over 7 bases. Looked up from germline, CDR1 is SNHLY and CDR2 is FYNNEI. V shed 5 bases, J shed 0 bases, and the junction held 7 bases outside the gene matches. This CDR3 comprises 15 residues. The CDR3 loop is CASSKDRVSSYEQYF. CDR3 bases: TGTGCCAGCAGTAAAGACAGGGTGAGCTCCTACGAGCAGTACTTC.

This clonotype turned up a few times. V gene TRBV5-1 combines with J gene TRBJ2-3, with D unresolved. This CDR3 has 15 residues. The germline gives CDR1 SGHRS, CDR2 YFSETQ. Trimming removed 0 bases at V and 4 bases at J, with 12 bases between. In DNA form, the CDR3 reads TGCGCCAGCAGCTTGGTGTCAGACCCAGCAGATACGCAGTATTTT. Amino acids: CASSLVSDPADTQYF.

There are many counts of this clonotype. The junction and the germline gene differ at one end; a read error may be behind it. The chain employs TRBV12-3 or TRBV12-4 and TRBJ1-5, with D maybe TRBD1 (5 bases). CDR3 size: 13 residues. The CDR3 region has the DNA TGCGCCAGCAGCTTGGGGGACAATCAGCCCCAGCATTTT. Protein: CASSLGDNQPQHF.

This sequence joins TRBV2 and TRBJ2-3; the D is unclear. This CDR3 has 14 residues. The germline V gene encodes CDR1 SNHLY and CDR2 FYNNEI. V was trimmed by 1 base and J by 4 bases, leaving 9 bases between them. CDR3 region: CASSEGSLADTQYF. For the CDR3, the DNA is TGTGCCAGCAGTGAAGGGAGTTTGGCAGATACGCAGTATTTT.

This chain connects TRBV5-5 to TRBJ2-3, with 7 bases lining up with TRBD2. CDR3 length: 16 amino acids. CDR1 SGHKS and CDR2 YYEKEE come from the germline V gene (reference sequence). J lost 5 bases, V lost 4 bases, and 13 bases had no gene match. In DNA form, the CDR3 reads TGTGCCAGCAGCGCCGGGACTATAGGTGCGGGAGATACGCAGTATTTT. Its protein is CASSAGTIGAGDTQYF.

Only one count was recorded for this clonotype. This chain connects TRBV28 to TRBJ2-6, with D uncertain. The CDR3 loop spans 15 amino acids. CDR1 is MDHEN, CDR2 SYDVKM, per germline. V was shortened by 6 bases and J by 4 bases, with 13 bases between the two germline ends. The CDR3 DNA reads TGTGCCAGCAGCACTTCTCCGGTCGGGGCCAACGTCCTGACTTTC. Its translation is CASSTSPVGANVLTF. Using reference TRBV28 and TRBJ2-6 for the parts outside the CDR3, the full variable domain is DVKVTQSSRYLVKRTGEKVFLECVQDMDHENMFWYRQDPGLGLRLIYFSYDVKMKEKGDIPEGYSVSREKKERFSLILESASTNQTSMYLCASSTSPVGANVLTFGAGSRLTVL.

This clonotype was seen only a few times. The chain combines TRBV7-9 with TRBJ2-1; the D gene is possibly TRBD1 (5 bases). CDR1 and CDR2 (germline): SEHNR, FQNEAQ (reference sequence). The V end was cut by 4 bases, the J end by 5 bases, with 12 bases between. The CDR3 has 14 residues. CDR3 DNA sequence: TGTGCCAGCAGCTACTTACAGGATAACAATGAGCAGTTCTTC. It specifies CASSYLQDNNEQFF.

This clonotype was counted at least ten times. The CDR3 bases are TGCAGTGCTAGAGATCAGTCCTCCTATAATTCACCCCTCCACTTT. Translating gives CSARDQSSYNSPLHF. This sequence joins TRBV20-1 and TRBJ1-6, with D uncertain. The CDR3 contains 15 residues. Trimming shortened V by 0 bases and J by 0 bases, and 6 bases separated the two germline ends. Germline V CDR1 and CDR2: DFQATT, SNEGSKA (reference sequence).

V and J are TRBV15 and TRBJ2-3; TRBD2 is a possible D gene (6 bases). V was pared by 6 bases and J by 5 bases, with 15 bases between. The CDR3 has 14 amino acids. Per the germline V gene, CDR1 is LNHNV and CDR2 is YYDKDF (reference sequence). The CDR3 DNA follows: TGTGCCACCAGTTGGCCGGGAGATGGAGATACGCAGTATTTT. Translating gives CATSWPGDGDTQYF.

V and J are TRBV7-9 and TRBJ2-7; 7 bases agree with TRBD1. This CDR3 region has 15 residues. CDR1 SEHNR and CDR2 FQNEAQ come from the germline V gene (reference sequence). V was pared by 4 bases and J by 3 bases, with 9 bases of the junction left unmatched. CDR3 nucleotide sequence: TGTGCCAGCAGCTCTTGGGACAGTCAGGACTACGAGCAGTACGTC. Translated: CASSSWDSQDYEQYV.

The chain is built from TRBV27 and TRBJ2-3; 8 nucleotides agree with TRBD2. Looked up from germline, CDR1 is MNHEY and CDR2 is SMNVEV (reference sequence). This CDR3 has 14 amino acids. The trim removed 4 bases at V and 6 bases at J, leaving 6 bases unmatched. The chain's CDR3 is CASSSYRTSDTQYF. CDR3 in DNA: TGTGCCAGCAGTTCCTACCGGACTAGCGATACGCAGTATTTT.

This clonotype has more than one count but fewer than ten. The CDR3 region is CASRPIAGPYEQYF. Here the CDR3 DNA reads TGCGCCAGCAGACCCATAGCGGGCCCCTACGAGCAGTACTTC. The chain employs TRBV10-2 and TRBJ2-7, with 7 bases matching TRBD2. V lost 6 bases and J lost 2; bases outside the gene matches: 7. The CDR3 sequence is 14 residues long. Germline V CDR1 and CDR2: WSHSY, SAAADI.

This clonotype was counted only a few times. The J gene is TRBJ2-1, the V gene TRBV5-6; D gene uncertain. The CDR3 is 15 residues long. Between the trimmed V and J ends, which lost 2 bases and 3 bases, there was a span of 12 bases. From germline, CDR1 is SGHDT and CDR2 YYEEEE. The CDR3: CASSFRQLNYNEQFF. CDR3 nucleotides: TGTGCCAGCAGCTTCAGGCAGCTCAACTACAATGAGCAGTTCTTC.

At least ten counts were recorded for this clonotype. This chain uses TRBV6-1 with TRBJ1-2; TRBD1 matches at 7 bases. The junction had 8 bases not matched to a gene; V was cut back by 6 bases and J by 4 bases. CDR3 length: 14 amino acids. Germline CDR1 MNHNS, CDR2 SASEGT. The CDR3: CASRPPGQSYGYTF. CDR3 in DNA: TGTGCCAGCAGGCCGCCGGGACAGAGCTATGGCTACACCTTC.

The chain uses TRBV24-1 and TRBJ2-3, with 11 bases aligning to TRBD2. Germline loops: CDR1 KGHDR, CDR2 SFDVKD. This CDR3 contains 20 residues. V shed 4 bases, J shed 3 bases, and the junction held 17 bases outside the gene matches. For the CDR3, the DNA is TGTGCCACCAGTGAATGGGGACAGGCCGCTAGCGGGAGGAGAACAGATACGCAGTATTTT. As protein: CATSEWGQAASGRRTDTQYF.

At least ten counts were recorded for this clonotype. V is TRBV25-1 and J is TRBJ2-3, with D tentatively TRBD1 or TRBD2 (6 bases each). In germline, CDR1 is MGHDK, CDR2 SYGVNS. This CDR3 is 16 amino acids long. Trimming pared 9 bases from V and 0 bases from J, leaving 19 bases between. CDR3 nucleotide sequence: TGTGCCAGTAGCCCCACACGGGGGCACAGCACAGATACGCAGTATTTT. Translated: CASSPTRGHSTDTQYF.

This sequence joins TRBV2 and TRBJ2-1, with 15 positions matching TRBD2. Losses at the gene ends were 6 bases for V and 8 bases for J; bases not matched to a gene: 5. The CDR3 spans 15 residues. Germline-derived CDR1 and CDR2 are SNHLY and FYNNEI. CDR3 in DNA: TGTGCCAGCAGGGGGACTAGCGGGAGGACCCATGAGCAGTTCTTC. It yields the protein CASRGTSGRTHEQFF. Filled out from reference TRBV2 and TRBJ2-1, the complete variable domain reads EPEVTQTPSHQVTQMGQEVILRCVPISNHLYFYWYRQILGQKVEFLVSFYNNEISEKSEIFDDQFSVERPDGSNFTLKIRSTKLEDSAMYFCASRGTSGRTHEQFFGPGTRLTVL.